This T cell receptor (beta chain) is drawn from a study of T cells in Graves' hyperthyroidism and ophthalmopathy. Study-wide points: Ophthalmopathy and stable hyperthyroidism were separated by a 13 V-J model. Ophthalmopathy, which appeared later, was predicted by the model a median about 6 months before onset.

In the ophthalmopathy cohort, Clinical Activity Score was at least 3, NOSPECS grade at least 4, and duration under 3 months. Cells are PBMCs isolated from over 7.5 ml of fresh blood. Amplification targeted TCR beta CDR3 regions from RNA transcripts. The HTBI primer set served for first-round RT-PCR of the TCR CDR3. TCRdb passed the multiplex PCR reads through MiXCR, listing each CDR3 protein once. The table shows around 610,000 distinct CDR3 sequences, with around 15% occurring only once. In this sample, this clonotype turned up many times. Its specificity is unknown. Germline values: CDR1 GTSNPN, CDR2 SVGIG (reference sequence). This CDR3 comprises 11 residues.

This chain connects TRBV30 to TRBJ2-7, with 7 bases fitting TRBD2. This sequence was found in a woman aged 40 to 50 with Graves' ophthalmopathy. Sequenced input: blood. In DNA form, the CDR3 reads TGTGGGCGGGAGTACTCCTACGAGCAGTACTTC. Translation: CGREYSYEQYF.